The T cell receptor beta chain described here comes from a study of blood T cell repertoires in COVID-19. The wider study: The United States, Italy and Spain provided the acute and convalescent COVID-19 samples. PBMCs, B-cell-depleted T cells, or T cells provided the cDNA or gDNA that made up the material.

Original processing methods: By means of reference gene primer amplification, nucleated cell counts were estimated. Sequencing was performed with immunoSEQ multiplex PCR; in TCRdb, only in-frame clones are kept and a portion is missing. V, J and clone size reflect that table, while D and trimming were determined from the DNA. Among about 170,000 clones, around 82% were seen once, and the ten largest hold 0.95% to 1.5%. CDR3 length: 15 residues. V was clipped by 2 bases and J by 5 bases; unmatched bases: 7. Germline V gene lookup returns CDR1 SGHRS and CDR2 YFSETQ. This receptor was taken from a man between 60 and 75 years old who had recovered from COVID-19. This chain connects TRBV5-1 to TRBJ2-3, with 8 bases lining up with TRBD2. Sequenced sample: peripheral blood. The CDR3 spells CASSLDGGAEDTQYF. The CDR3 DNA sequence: TGCGCCAGCAGCTTAGACGGGGGGGCCGAAGATACGCAGTATTTT. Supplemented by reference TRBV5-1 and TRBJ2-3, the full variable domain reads KAGVTQTPRYLIKTRGQQVTLSCSPISGHRSVSWYQQTPGQGLQFLFEYFSETQRNKGNFPGRFSGRQFSNSRSEMNVSTLELGDSALYLCASSLDGGAEDTQYFGPGTRLTVL.